One sample yielded the 29 T cell receptor beta chains listed below, sequenced in a study of T cell repertoires in cytomegalovirus infection (dated by TCRdb to between 2018 and 2021). TCRdb records Illumina HiSeq 1500 as the sequencer. TCRdb passed the public sequencing reads through fastp at Q25 and MiXCR, retaining productive beta sequences. Every entry covers one CDR3 protein and lists the most common genes and DNA from its rows. A total of about 740,000 distinct CDR3 sequences appear in this sample, 35% to 45% of them only once. Together, the top ten hold 2.5% to 3.5% of the sample. The sequencing sample was made of PBMCs. The receptor source for this set is a human donor in good health (CMV status not recorded). Some clones in this sample may be carry-over from other donors' samples.

The rearrangement joins TRBV6-1 to TRBJ1-1; 10 nucleotides match TRBD1. Looked up from germline, CDR1 is MNHNS and CDR2 is SASEGT. CDR3 length: 16 residues. V shed 1 base, J shed 5 bases, and the junction held 7 bases outside the gene matches. The CDR3 loop is CASSEGPTGGWTEAFF. The CDR3 DNA sequence: TGTGCCAGCAGTGAAGGGCCGACAGGGGGCTGGACTGAAGCTTTCTTT.

On this clonotype itself: One base away lies a much larger clone, so this may be a sequencing read error. For the CDR3, the DNA is TGTGCCAGCAGCTTAGGGCGGGGAGTACGAGAGGCCCAGTACTTC. Its protein is CASSLGRGVREAQYF. The rearrangement uses TRBV7-8 and TRBJ2-5; perhaps TRBD2 as D (6 bases). Germline CDR1 SGHVS, CDR2 FQNEAQ. The CDR3 is 15 residues long.

The J gene is TRBJ2-5, the V gene TRBV11-2, with D possibly TRBD2 on 7 matching bases. The CDR3 sequence is 16 residues long. Deletions cut 1 base from V and 5 bases from J, with 17 bases between. The germline V gene has CDR1 SGHAT and CDR2 FQNNGV. CDR3 loop: CASSLGLQGGRETQYF. DNA for the CDR3: TGTGCCAGCAGCTTAGGTTTACAGGGAGGGAGGGAGACCCAGTACTTC.

This clonotype was detected once. The chain uses TRBV14 and TRBJ2-1; 7 bases agree with TRBD1. The junction had 4 bases not matched to a gene; V was cut back by 2 bases and J by 3 bases. The CDR3 runs to 15 residues. CDR1 and CDR2 (germline): SGHDN, FVKESK. The CDR3 coding sequence is TGTGCCAGCAGCCAAAGGTGGACAGGCTACAATGAGCAGTTCTTC. This encodes CASSQRWTGYNEQFF.

V is TRBV12-3 or TRBV12-4 and J is TRBJ2-1; D is ambiguous. The CDR3 extends over 15 amino acids. V was cut by 5 bases and J by 8 bases, with 19 bases left in between. The CDR3 protein is CASSAPRLVHHEQFF. The DNA for the CDR3 is TGTGCCAGCAGTGCCCCGAGACTGGTACACCATGAGCAGTTCTTC.

The genes are TRBV7-9 and TRBJ2-5, with a weak D call TRBD1 (6 bases). The CDR3 sequence is 15 residues long. Germline CDR1 and CDR2: SEHNR and FQNEAQ (reference sequence). Trimming took 7 bases from V and 2 from J, leaving 17 bases between them. The CDR3 spells CASTRTDINQETQYF. The CDR3 nucleotides read TGTGCCAGCACTAGGACAGACATCAATCAAGAGACCCAGTACTTC.

Only a few counts were recorded for this clonotype. The V gene is TRBV12-3 or TRBV12-4, the J gene TRBJ1-5, with D possibly matching TRBD1 (6 bases). The V end lost 0 bases, the J end lost 6 bases, and 9 bases lay between the germline ends. This CDR3 comprises 14 residues. CDR3 in amino acids: CASSLAGAVQPQHF. CDR3 nucleotides: TGTGCCAGCAGTTTAGCGGGGGCTGTTCAGCCCCAGCATTTT.

The chain carries TRBV6-6 and TRBJ1-6; D is possibly TRBD1 (5 bases). The V end was cut by 7 bases, the J end by 5 bases, with 12 bases between. The CDR3 loop spans 14 amino acids. The germline CDR1 and CDR2 sequences are MNHNY and SVGAGI (reference sequence). CDR3 nucleotide sequence: TGTGCCAGCAACCGGGACTTAAATAATTCACCCCTCCACTTT. Encoded protein: CASNRDLNNSPLHF.

This chain uses TRBV6-6 with TRBJ2-5; 7 nucleotides match TRBD1. Trimming took 6 bases from V and 5 from J; bases not matched to a gene: 9. Germline CDR1 MNHNY, CDR2 SVGAGI (reference sequence). CDR3 length equals 14 residues. CDR3: CASSQTGMVETQYF. CDR3 DNA: TGTGCCAGCAGCCAGACAGGGATGGTCGAGACCCAGTACTTC.

The chain recombines TRBV5-1 with TRBJ2-7; TRBD2 matches 13 bases. The CDR3 extends over 17 amino acids. Germline trimming cut 1 base from V and 7 bases from J; bases unmatched to any gene: 11. The germline CDR1 and CDR2 sequences are SGHRS and YFSETQ. CDR3 protein: CASSLSPLLAGGGEQYF. In nucleotides, the CDR3 is TGCGCCAGCAGCTTGTCTCCTCTACTAGCGGGGGGGGGTGAGCAGTACTTC.

This clonotype was detected ten times or more. The chain has TRBV7-2 and TRBJ1-1; D might be TRBD1 (6 bases). Trimming shortened V by 1 base and J by 3 bases, and 12 bases separated the two germline ends. The germline gives CDR1 SGHTA, CDR2 FQGNSA. CDR3 length: 15 amino acids. The CDR3 nucleotides are TGTGCCAGCAGCTTAGAGCGGGGGGCGTACACTGAAGCTTTCTTT. It is translated as CASSLERGAYTEAFF.

This clonotype was seen many times. This chain connects TRBV7-2 to TRBJ1-5; 9 bases line up with TRBD1. Germline assignment: CDR1 SGHTA and CDR2 FQGNSA. After removal of 5 bases from V and 6 bases from J, the junction contained 5 bases not matched to a gene. The CDR3 length is 14 residues. This CDR3 is CASSGGTGSQPQHF. The CDR3 bases are TGTGCCAGCAGCGGTGGGACAGGGTCTCAGCCCCAGCATTTT. Complete variable domain (other parts from reference TRBV7-2 and TRBJ1-5): GAGVSQSPSNKVTEKGKDVELRCDPISGHTALYWYRQSLGQGLEFLIYFQGNSAPDKSGLPSDRFSAERTGGSVSTLTIQRTQQEDSAVYLCASSGGTGSQPQHFGDGTRLSIL.

CDR3 nucleotide sequence: TGTGCCAGCAGTGCCTCGGGACGGGCCGAAGCTTTCTTT. Its translation is CASSASGRAEAFF. V is TRBV25-1 and J is TRBJ1-1, with a weak D call TRBD1 (5 bases). V lost 4 bases and J 8 bases, leaving 14 bases between the germline ends. Germline V gene data show CDR1 as MGHDK and CDR2 as SYGVNS. The CDR3 contains 13 residues.

This clonotype was observed many times. The chain couples TRBV7-2 to TRBJ2-5, with D unclear. Trimming left V 1 base short and J 3 bases short, with 9 bases between. Germline V gene sequence: CDR1 SGHTA, CDR2 FQGNSA. The CDR3 has 14 amino acids. The CDR3 is CASSLVLVKETQYF. For the CDR3, the DNA is TGTGCCAGCAGCTTAGTTCTTGTAAAAGAGACCCAGTACTTC.

Points on this clonotype: At one end the junction does not follow the germline gene, possibly because of a read error. The CDR3 is CASSLEARGDTQCF. The CDR3 DNA follows: TGTGCCAGCAGCTTAGAGGCCCGGGGAGATACGCAGTGTTTT. The chain uses TRBV7-2 and TRBJ2-3; TRBD2 is a possible D gene (5 bases). The CDR3 consists of 14 residues. CDR1 and CDR2 (germline): SGHTA, FQGNSA.

A remark on this clonotype: Given a much more abundant clone one base away, this may be a read error. This chain joins TRBV7-9 and TRBJ2-7, with a possible D match to TRBD2 (6 bases). In germline, CDR1 is SEHNR, CDR2 FQNEAQ (reference sequence). Trimming shortened V by 2 bases and J by 6 bases, and 14 bases separated the two germline ends. This CDR3 contains 14 residues. In nucleotides, the CDR3 is TGTGCCAGCAGCTTAACACGGGACTTCGCCGAGCAGTACTTC. Protein: CASSLTRDFAEQYF.

This clonotype was detected only a few times. The CDR3 reads CASRSNPRTGEIPNEQFF. The CDR3 nucleotides are TGCGCCAGCCGTTCGAACCCTAGGACAGGGGAGATCCCCAATGAGCAGTTCTTC. The rearrangement links TRBV5-1 to TRBJ2-1; 9 bases line up with TRBD1. Germline CDR1 and CDR2: SGHRS and YFSETQ. J gave up 6 bases and V 7 bases, and 20 bases lay outside the gene matches. The CDR3 is 18 residues long.

The chain recombines TRBV7-2 with TRBJ2-1; 9 nucleotides line up with TRBD2. V shed 2 bases, J shed 9 bases, and the junction held 11 bases outside the gene matches. Germline assignment: CDR1 SGHTA and CDR2 FQGNSA. The CDR3 is made up of 16 amino acids. The CDR3, as DNA: TGTGCCAGCAGCTTATGGGGGGCGGGAGGGGGCGGTGAGCAGTTCTTC. Its protein is CASSLWGAGGGGEQFF.

This clonotype was counted between two and nine times. The chain carries TRBV20-1 and TRBJ1-2; D remains unclear. Trimming took off 2 bases at V and 1 base at J, with 8 bases between the two ends. The germline CDR1 and CDR2 sequences are DFQATT and SNEGSKA (reference sequence). The CDR3 sequence is 13 residues long. The CDR3 reads CSARPILNYGYTF. As DNA, the CDR3 is TGCAGTGCTAGACCAATTCTTAACTATGGCTACACCTTC.

V and J are TRBV25-1 and TRBJ2-7, with 10 bases lining up with TRBD2. Germline V gene sequence: CDR1 MGHDK, CDR2 SYGVNS. The CDR3 length is 15 residues. The ends lost 4 bases at V and 12 bases at J; junction bases unmatched: 15. CDR3 sequence reads: CASSGKSGTSVALYF. CDR3 nucleotides: TGTGCCAGCAGTGGAAAATCCGGGACTAGCGTGGCCCTGTACTTC.

V is TRBV7-3 and J is TRBJ1-6, with 8 bases identical to TRBD1. This CDR3 comprises 16 residues. V lost 0 bases and J lost 10; bases outside the gene matches: 8. Germline V gene sequence: CDR1 SGHTA, CDR2 FQGTGA. The CDR3 DNA reads TGTGCCAGCAGCTTAACCGGACAGGGCGAGGGGTCACCCCTCCACTTT. Protein product: CASSLTGQGEGSPLHF.

This clonotype has a handful of counts. This chain links TRBV7-2 with TRBJ2-3; D possibly corresponds to TRBD1 (5 bases). The CDR3 consists of 16 residues. The germline V gene has CDR1 SGHTA and CDR2 FQGNSA. Trimming left V 0 bases short and J 6 bases short, with 16 bases between. The CDR3 loop is CASSLAGRKSVDTQYF. The DNA of the CDR3 is TGTGCCAGCAGCTTAGCGGGGCGCAAATCGGTGGATACGCAGTATTTT.

This clonotype occurred once. This clone may be a read error of a much larger clone one base away. The CDR3 spells CASSLGGGEQPQPF. DNA for the CDR3: TGTGCCAGCAGCTTAGGGGGGGGCGAACAGCCCCAGCCTTTT. This chain uses TRBV7-2 with TRBJ1-5; D might be TRBD1 (6 bases). The CDR3 is 14 amino acids. In germline, CDR1 is SGHTA, CDR2 FQGNSA.

This chain connects TRBV18 to TRBJ2-1, with D perhaps matching TRBD1 or TRBD2 (6 bases each). This CDR3 is 16 amino acids long. V shed 6 bases and J shed 8 bases, with 23 bases lying between them. CDR1 and CDR2 (germline): KGHSH, LQKENI. CDR3 sequence reads: CASSSLAGGSKDEQFF. Written as DNA, the CDR3 is TGTGCCAGCTCCTCCCTGGCCGGGGGCAGCAAGGATGAGCAGTTCTTC.

This clonotype was picked up a small number of times. This chain connects TRBV7-6 to TRBJ1-1, with D tentatively TRBD1 (6 bases). Germline V gives CDR1 SGHVS, CDR2 FNYEAQ. V gave up 5 bases and J gave up 4 bases, with 17 bases separating them. The CDR3 covers 15 residues. In DNA form, the CDR3 reads TGTGCCAGCAGCGCCTCCGGGGGCTGGGGCACTGAAGCTTTCTTT. It yields the protein CASSASGGWGTEAFF.

This clonotype has only a few counts. The chain links TRBV24-1 to TRBJ1-5; 7 bases are a match to TRBD1. CDR1 KGHDR and CDR2 SFDVKD come from the germline V gene. Trimming cost V 9 bases and J 7 bases; bases outside gene matches: 5. The CDR3 covers 12 residues. CDR3 in amino acids: CATSGGGQPQHF. The CDR3 coding sequence is TGTGCCACCTCAGGGGGTGGACAGCCCCAGCATTTT.

This sequence joins TRBV7-9 and TRBJ2-3; 8 positions agree with TRBD1. V was pared by 0 bases and J by 0 bases, with 5 bases of the junction left unmatched. From germline, CDR1 is SEHNR and CDR2 FQNEAQ (reference sequence). The CDR3 is 17 residues long. The CDR3 nucleotides read TGTGCCAGCAGCTTAGCAGGGACAGGACTTAGCACAGATACGCAGTATTTT. Translating it yields CASSLAGTGLSTDTQYF.

The rearrangement uses TRBV12-3 or TRBV12-4 and TRBJ2-7; 9 bases line up with TRBD1. There are 13 residues in the CDR3. The J segment lost 9 bases and the V segment lost 2 bases, leaving 5 bases of the junction unmatched. This CDR3 is CASSLMGQGSQYF. CDR3 DNA sequence: TGTGCCAGCAGTTTAATGGGACAGGGTTCGCAGTACTTC.

The DNA for the CDR3 is TGCGCCAGCAGCGTTAGCGGGGGCGCACTCAAAGTGAAGGAGACCCAGTACTTC. Its protein is CASSVSGGALKVKETQYF. The rearrangement uses TRBV5-1 and TRBJ2-5, with 9 bases identical to TRBD2. Germline V lookup: CDR1 SGHRS, CDR2 YFSETQ. The CDR3 spans 18 residues. The trim removed 4 bases at V and 5 bases at J, leaving 18 bases unmatched.